The clone carrying this T cell receptor beta chain has just a few counts. The antigen is undetermined. The data derive from a study of T cells after yellow fever vaccination. Whole-study context: Libraries from low-cell-number fractions were prepared with the SMART-Seq v4 Ultra Low Input RNA kit. Study observations and caveats: The booster response re-showed most primary clones: around 96% CD4, more than 80% CD8. One caveat is that FACS-sorted repertoires could contain abundant clonotypes contaminating from the bulk population.

It was through 5'RACE template switching that TCR cDNA was made, with a universal primer site and UMIs added. TCRdb re-derived calls from the 5' RACE reads in MiXCR, one entry per CDR3 protein. The repertoire holds more than 300,000 distinct CDR3 sequences, with roughly a tenth as singletons. Germline V lookup: CDR1 SEHNR, CDR2 FQNEAQ (reference sequence). Trimming pared 5 bases from V and 2 bases from J, leaving 21 bases between. The CDR3 spans 18 residues. Here the sequenced sample was CD4+ T cells sorted from PBMCs, taken 45 days after the yellow fever booster vaccination. This TCR derives from a man aged 18 to 30 who received the YFV17D yellow fever vaccine. The genes are TRBV7-9 and TRBJ2-2; a possible D gene is TRBD1 (6 bases). The CDR3 loop is CASSPGTLNRLNTGELFF. CDR3 nucleotide sequence: TGTGCCAGCAGCCCAGGGACATTGAACCGCCTCAACACCGGGGAGCTGTTTTTT.